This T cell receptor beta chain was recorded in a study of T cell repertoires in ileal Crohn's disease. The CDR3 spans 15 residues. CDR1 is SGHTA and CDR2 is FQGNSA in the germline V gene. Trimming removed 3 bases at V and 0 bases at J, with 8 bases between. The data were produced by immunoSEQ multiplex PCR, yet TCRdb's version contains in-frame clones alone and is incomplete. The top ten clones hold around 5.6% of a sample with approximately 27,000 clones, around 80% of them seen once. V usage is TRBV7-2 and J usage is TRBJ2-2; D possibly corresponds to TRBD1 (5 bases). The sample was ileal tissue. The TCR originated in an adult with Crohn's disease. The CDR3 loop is CASSLTASNTGELFF. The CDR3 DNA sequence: TGTGCCAGCAGCTTGACAGCGTCGAACACCGGGGAGCTGTTTTTT.